This paragraph covers one T cell receptor beta chain sequence. Germline lookup yields CDR1 MDHEN and CDR2 SYDVKM. The CDR3 sequence is 15 residues long. Trimming pared 7 bases from V and 6 bases from J, leaving 19 bases between. This record comes from a study of cytomegalovirus exposure and HLA in healthy donors. Primers included in the PCR were 60 Vbeta and 13 Jbeta primers. Libraries were prepared by immunoSEQ multiplex PCR; TCRdb keeps only in-frame clonotypes and omits some of them. This sample contains about 77,000 clones. The sequence derives from a man aged 45-60 years in good health and CMV-seropositive. Specimen: PBMCs. V usage is TRBV28 and J usage is TRBJ2-1; D possibly corresponds to TRBD2 (6 bases). The CDR3 DNA reads as TGTGCCAGCACCCTTCCGACTAGAGTCAGCAATGAGCAGTTCTTC. Translation: CASTLPTRVSNEQFF.